These 12 T cell receptor beta chains came from one sample sequenced in a study of spatial heterogeneity in lung cancer. General study points: How many expanded intratumoral alpha and beta TCRs were present tracked the tumor mutation count, which was a count of nonsynonymous mutations.

The antigens these receptors bind are not known. In TCRdb, the 5' RACE reads were re-called with MiXCR into one record per CDR3 protein. The sample lists around 9,000 distinct CDR3 sequences, roughly 6% occurring once. The time point is: sample taken at primary tumor resection. Here the sequenced sample was lung tumor tissue, taken at surgery. The origin of the receptors is a male donor with early-stage non-small cell lung cancer.

This chain uses TRBV4-1 with TRBJ2-7, with D perhaps TRBD2 (6 bases). Trimming pared 1 base from V and 2 bases from J, leaving 15 bases between. Germline CDR1 and CDR2: MGHRA and YSYEKL. The CDR3 extends over 16 amino acids. CDR3 sequence (DNA): TGCGCCAGCAGCCAAGTGATAAGCGGGCTTGCCTACGAGCAGTACTTC. It is translated as CASSQVISGLAYEQYF.

This clonotype came up many times. The gene calls are TRBV6-2 or TRBV6-3 and TRBJ2-7, with 11 bases identical to TRBD2. Germline V CDR1 and CDR2: MNHEY, SVGEGT. The ends lost 5 bases at V and 0 bases at J; junction bases unmatched: 12. CDR3 length: 18 residues. The CDR3 protein is CASSAAGLAVPLSYEQYF. In DNA, the CDR3 is TGTGCCAGCAGTGCCGCGGGACTAGCGGTGCCCCTCTCCTACGAGCAGTACTTC.

This clonotype was found many times. The chain couples TRBV10-3 to TRBJ2-1; 10 bases align to TRBD1. The germline gives CDR1 ENHRY, CDR2 SYGVKD. The V and J ends lost 6 bases and 10 bases, in that order; junction bases with no gene match: 12. CDR3 length: 15 amino acids. The CDR3 nucleotides are TGTGCCATCAGGACAGGGGGCCTTGGTTACATCGAGCAGTTCTTC. It encodes CAIRTGGLGYIEQFF.

This clonotype showed up many times. The chain employs TRBV10-3 and TRBJ2-5, with 7 bases fitting TRBD1. This CDR3 contains 14 residues. The V gene's germline CDR1 is ENHRY and CDR2 SYGVKD. The ends lost 4 bases at V and 5 bases at J; junction bases unmatched: 7. The CDR3 coding sequence is TGTGCCATCAGTGTCGGACAGGCTATCGAGACCCAGTACTTC. Its translation: CAISVGQAIETQYF.

This clonotype turned up a few times. This sequence joins TRBV13 and TRBJ2-1; either TRBD1 or TRBD2 may fit D (5 bases each). Looked up from germline, CDR1 is PRHDT and CDR2 is FYEKMQ (reference sequence). V lost 0 bases to trimming and J lost 6 bases, with 15 bases between them. The CDR3 spans 16 residues. Here the CDR3 DNA reads TGTGCCAGCAGCTTAGGGGGACCCTTAAGGGGCAATGAGCAGTTCTTC. Amino acids: CASSLGGPLRGNEQFF.

This clonotype was counted at least ten times. This sequence joins TRBV6-6 and TRBJ2-2, with 7 bases matching TRBD1. CDR3 size: 16 residues. Germline V gene lookup returns CDR1 MNHNY and CDR2 SVGAGI (reference sequence). Trimming cost V 2 bases and J 1 base; bases outside gene matches: 4. CDR3 sequence: CASSYIGTENTGELFF. CDR3 bases: TGTGCCAGCAGTTACATCGGGACAGAGAACACCGGGGAGCTGTTTTTT.

This clonotype was detected many times. The CDR3 sequence: CAISTGQAINEKLFF. The CDR3 region has the DNA TGTGCCATCAGCACGGGACAGGCGATAAATGAAAAACTGTTTTTT. J is TRBJ1-4 and V is TRBV10-3; 8 nucleotides align to TRBD1. This CDR3 region has 15 residues. Per the germline V gene, CDR1 is ENHRY and CDR2 is SYGVKD. The ends lost 6 bases at V and 5 bases at J; junction bases unmatched: 8.

This clonotype was counted at least ten times. This rearrangement joins TRBV15 to TRBJ2-2; D perhaps matches TRBD2 (5 bases). The CDR3 consists of 13 residues. The V end lost 7 bases, the J end lost 5 bases, and 11 bases lay between the germline ends. Germline V CDR1 and CDR2: LNHNV, YYDKDF (reference sequence). CDR3 sequence reads: CATMPRGTGELFF. The DNA for the CDR3 is TGTGCCACCATGCCTCGAGGGACCGGGGAGCTGTTTTTT.

The sample holds many counts of this clonotype. The V call is TRBV5-5, the J call TRBJ1-6, with 7 bases fitting TRBD1. Germline V lookup: CDR1 SGHKS, CDR2 YYEKEE (reference sequence). The CDR3 runs 16 residues. The trim removed 0 bases at V and 5 bases at J, leaving 5 bases unmatched. The CDR3 DNA is TGTGCCAGCAGCTTGGTTGGCAGGGGGAATAATTCACCCCTCCACTTT. It specifies CASSLVGRGNNSPLHF.

There are a few counts of this clonotype. The chain recombines TRBV18 with TRBJ1-5; tentative D call: TRBD1 (6 bases). The CDR3 runs 14 residues. The germline CDR1 and CDR2 sequences are KGHSH and LQKENI. V was cut by 3 bases and J by 12 bases, with 18 bases left in between. DNA of the CDR3: TGTGCCAGCTCACCTGAGGGGGGGTCCTCCTTCCAGCATTTT. It yields the protein CASSPEGGSSFQHF.

This clonotype occurred many times. The rearrangement links TRBV7-2 to TRBJ2-7; 7 bases align to TRBD1. The V segment lost 1 base and the J segment 2 bases; nucleotides outside the gene matches: 5. The CDR3 length is 15 residues. CDR1 is SGHTA, CDR2 FQGNSA, per germline. This CDR3 reads CASSLDRDSTYEQYF. In nucleotides, the CDR3 is TGTGCCAGCAGCTTAGATAGGGACAGCACCTACGAGCAGTACTTC.

There are a few counts of this clonotype. This rearrangement joins TRBV6-5 to TRBJ2-3, with 10 positions matching TRBD1. The CDR3 is 15 residues long. The V segment lost 4 bases and the J segment 4 bases; nucleotides outside the gene matches: 5. The germline V gene has CDR1 MNHEY and CDR2 SVGAGI. CDR3 residues: CASSSGQGYADTQYF. CDR3 sequence (DNA): TGTGCCAGCAGTTCGGGACAGGGGTATGCAGATACGCAGTATTTT.